Here is one TCR beta chain with its context. This entry belongs to a study of cytomegalovirus exposure and HLA in healthy donors. Primers for the PCR totalled 60 Vbeta and 13 Jbeta. The repertoire was sequenced with immunoSEQ multiplex PCR; TCRdb's copy has only in-frame clones and lacks some. This sample's clone table lists 45,000 to 55,000 clones. The specimen was PBMCs. This clonotype originated in a male donor in good health and CMV-seropositive.

The CDR3 nucleotides are TGTGCCAGCAGCCCTCAACAGCCGTCCCGGGCGCGGGCCCAGCAGTTCTTC. Its translation is CASSPQQPSRARAQQFF. The chain uses TRBV13 and TRBJ2-1, with D possibly matching TRBD2 (5 bases). The CDR3 is 17 residues long. V was trimmed by 5 bases and J by 11 bases, leaving 28 bases between them. Germline assignment: CDR1 PRHDT and CDR2 FYEKMQ (reference sequence).